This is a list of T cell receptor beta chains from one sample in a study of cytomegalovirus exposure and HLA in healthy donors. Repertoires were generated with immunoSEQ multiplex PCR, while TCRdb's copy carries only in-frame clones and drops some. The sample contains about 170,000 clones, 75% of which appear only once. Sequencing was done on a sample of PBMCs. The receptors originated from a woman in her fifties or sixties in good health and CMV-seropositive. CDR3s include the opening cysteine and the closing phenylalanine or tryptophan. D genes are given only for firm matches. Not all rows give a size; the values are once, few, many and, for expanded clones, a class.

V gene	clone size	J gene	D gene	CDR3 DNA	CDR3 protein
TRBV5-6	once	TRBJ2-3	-	TGTGCCAGCAGCTCTTTTAACACAGATACGCGGTATTTT	CASSSFNTDTRYF
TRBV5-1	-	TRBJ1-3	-	TGCGCCAGCAGCCGAGAACGGACCATATATTTT	CASSRERTIYF
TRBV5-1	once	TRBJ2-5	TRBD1	TGCGCCAGCAGCACCCCGACAGGGGGTCAAGAGACCCAGTACTTC	CASSTPTGGQETQYF
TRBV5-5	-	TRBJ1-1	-	TGTGCCAGCAGCGGTGCCCCCCGAGCGGAAGCTTTCTTT	CASSGAPRAEAFF
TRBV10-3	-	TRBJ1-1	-	TGTGCCATCAGTGAGATCGACACTGAAGCTTTCTTT	CAISEIDTEAFF
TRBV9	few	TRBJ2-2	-	TGTGCCAGCAGCGTAGGATGGGCTCGGTCCGGGGAGCTGTTTTTT	CASSVGWARSGELFF
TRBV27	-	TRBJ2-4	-	TGTGCCAGCAGAGGGTGGCGGGGTTCCGTCTTGGACATTCAGTACTTC	CASRGWRGSVLDIQYF
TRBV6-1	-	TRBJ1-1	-	TGTGCCAGCACGAGAGAATTCATGAACACTGAAGCTTTCTTT	CASTREFMNTEAFF
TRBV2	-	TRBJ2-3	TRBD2	TGTGCCAGTCAGACTAGCGGGGCCCCAAGCGGTACGCAGTATTTT	CASQTSGAPSGTQYF
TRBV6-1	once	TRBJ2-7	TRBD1	TGTGCCAGCAGTGAAGCTGCCGGGACAGGAGGCTACGAGCAGTACTTC	CASSEAAGTGGYEQYF
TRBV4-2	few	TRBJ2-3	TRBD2	TGTGCCAGCAGCCAAGGCGGGGGGCCCGCCTCCACAGATACGCAGTATTTT	CASSQGGGPASTDTQYF
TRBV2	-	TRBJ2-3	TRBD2	TGTGCCAGCAGTCTTACGGGGGGGACAGATACGCAGTATTTT	CASSLTGGTDTQYF
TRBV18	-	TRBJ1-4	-	TGTGCCAGCTCACCCTGGTTGGGAGAGGAAAAACTGTTTTTT	CASSPWLGEEKLFF
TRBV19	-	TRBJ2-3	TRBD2	TGTGCCAGTAGTATAAGGCGGGGGGGCACAGATACGCAGTATTTT	CASSIRRGGTDTQYF
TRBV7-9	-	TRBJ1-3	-	TGTGCCAGCAGCTTAAGGGGCACCTCTGGAAACACCATATATTTT	CASSLRGTSGNTIYF
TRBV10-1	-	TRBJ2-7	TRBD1	TGCGCCAGCAGTACAGGGGGGATAAGCGAGCAGTACTTC	CASSTGGISEQYF
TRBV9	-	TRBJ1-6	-	TGTGCCAGCAGCCCCGCGGGGGGTCGACCCCTCCACTTT	CASSPAGGRPLHF
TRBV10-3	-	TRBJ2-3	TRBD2	TGTGCCATCAGGGGTAGCGGGAGCGACACAGATACGCAGTATTTT	CAIRGSGSDTDTQYF
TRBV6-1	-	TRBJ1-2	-	TGTGCCAGCAGGAAAAACAGAGATCCTAACTATGGCTACACCTTC	CASRKNRDPNYGYTF
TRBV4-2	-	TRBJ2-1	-	TGTGCCAGCAGCCCCCCCAAGGCGGGGAGCTCCTACAATGAGCAGTTCTTC	CASSPPKAGSSYNEQFF
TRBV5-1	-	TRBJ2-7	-	TGCGCCAGCTCCCTGGGGGCTTTCGTTTATGAGCAGTACTTC	CASSLGAFVYEQYF
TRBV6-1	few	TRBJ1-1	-	TGTGCCAGCAGTACCCGGGAGGCTGAAGCTTTCTTT	CASSTREAEAFF
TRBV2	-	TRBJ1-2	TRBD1	TGTGCCAGCAGTGAACTCGGGACAGGGGGTGATGGCTACACCTTC	CASSELGTGGDGYTF
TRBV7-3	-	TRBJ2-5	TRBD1	TGTGCCAGCAGACCCGGGACAGGGAGCCAAGAGACCCAGTACTTC	CASRPGTGSQETQYF
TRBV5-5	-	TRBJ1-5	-	TGTGCCAGCAGCATTGACGGAGTTAGCAATCAGCCCCAGCATTTT	CASSIDGVSNQPQHF
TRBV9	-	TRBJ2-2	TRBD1	TGTGCCAGCAGCGAAGGGGGCAGGACAACTAACACCGGGGAGCTGTTTTTT	CASSEGGRTTNTGELFF
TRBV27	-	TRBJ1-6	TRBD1	TGTGCCAGCAGTAAACCACGGGACAGGTATTCACCCCTCCACTTT	CASSKPRDRYSPLHF
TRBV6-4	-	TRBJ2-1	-	TGTGCCAGCAGCTTCGAGGGGGGGCGGGGTGAGCAGTTCTTC	CASSFEGGRGEQFF
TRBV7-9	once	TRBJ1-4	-	TGTGCCAGCAGCCTATGGGGGCAAGGGGAAAAACTGTTTTTT	CASSLWGQGEKLFF
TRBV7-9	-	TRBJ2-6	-	TGTTCCAGCAGCTTCGGCAGACCTAGCTCTGGGGCCAACGTCCTGACTTTC	CSSSFGRPSSGANVLTF
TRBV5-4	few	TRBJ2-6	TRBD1	TGTGCCAGCAGCCGTGACAGGGTTGGTGGGGCCAACGTCCTGACTTTC	CASSRDRVGGANVLTF
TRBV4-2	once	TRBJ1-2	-	TGTGCCAGCAGCCAAGGAGGAGGCGGGGAGCGGGGCTACACCTTC	CASSQGGGGERGYTF
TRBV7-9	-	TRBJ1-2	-	TGTGCCAGCAGCTTCCTCGTTGGGACACGCATCTATGGCTACACCTTC	CASSFLVGTRIYGYTF